These 17 T cell receptor beta chains share one sample of origin, sequenced in a study of T cell responses to AZD1222 COVID-19 vaccine. The protocol was immunoSEQ multiplex PCR, while the TCRdb copy is restricted to in-frame clones and leaves out a portion. This table holds 100,000 or so clones, more than 75% found once. Sequencing used peripheral blood, obtained on day 0 of AZD1222 vaccination. All receptors derive from an adult in good health.

The V gene is TRBV2, the J gene TRBJ1-2; 9 bases are a match to TRBD1. The V gene end was trimmed by 4 bases and the J gene end by 5 bases; junction bases not matched to a gene: 11. The germline gives CDR1 SNHLY, CDR2 FYNNEI. The CDR3 length is 16 residues. In nucleotides, the CDR3 is TGTGCCAGCAGTGCTGGACAGGGGAATTTGGGGTATGGCTACACCTTC. Its protein product is CASSAGQGNLGYGYTF.

This clone has more than one count but fewer than ten. This rearrangement joins TRBV7-3 to TRBJ2-1, with D perhaps TRBD1 (6 bases). The CDR3 has 14 amino acids. From germline, CDR1 is SGHTA and CDR2 FQGTGA. V dropped 5 bases and J dropped 10 bases, with 18 bases sitting between them. The CDR3 nucleotides read TGTGCCAGCAGCCCCAACCAGGGGTCCGAAGAGCAGTTCTTC. Protein: CASSPNQGSEEQFF.

The sample holds one count of this clone. The chain links TRBV5-4 to TRBJ1-6; D gene ambiguous. This CDR3 comprises 14 residues. Looked up from germline, CDR1 is SGHNT and CDR2 is YYREEE (reference sequence). V was cut by 0 bases and J by 9 bases, with 10 bases left in between. CDR3 in amino acids: CASSLGGDVSPLHF. Written as DNA, the CDR3 is TGTGCCAGCAGCTTGGGTGGGGATGTTTCACCCCTCCACTTT.

This clone was picked up a small number of times. The chain combines TRBV5-1 with TRBJ2-1; TRBD1 aligns across 7 bases. The V and J ends lost 0 bases and 2 bases, in that order; junction bases with no gene match: 8. The CDR3 extends over 17 amino acids. The germline gives CDR1 SGHRS, CDR2 YFSETQ. The CDR3 reads CASSLGLGTATYNEQFF. DNA of the CDR3: TGCGCCAGCAGCTTGGGGCTGGGGACAGCTACCTACAATGAGCAGTTCTTC. The entire variable domain, with the rest obtained from reference TRBV5-1 and TRBJ2-1, is as follows: KAGVTQTPRYLIKTRGQQVTLSCSPISGHRSVSWYQQTPGQGLQFLFEYFSETQRNKGNFPGRFSGRQFSNSRSEMNVSTLELGDSALYLCASSLGLGTATYNEQFFGPGTRLTVL.

V and J are TRBV5-5 and TRBJ2-7, with D possibly being TRBD1 (6 bases). The germline V gene has CDR1 SGHKS and CDR2 YYEKEE (reference sequence). The V end was cut by 4 bases, the J end by 0 bases, with 17 bases between. This CDR3 is built from 16 residues. CDR3 nucleotides: TGTGCCAGCAGCGGAGTTTTGGGGGCCAGCTCCTACGAGCAGTACTTC. Its protein product is CASSGVLGASSYEQYF. Based on the CDR3 plus reference TRBV5-5 and TRBJ2-7, the full variable domain is DAGVTQSPTHLIKTRGQQVTLRCSPISGHKSVSWYQQVLGQGPQFIFQYYEKEERGRGNFPDRFSARQFPNYSSELNVNALLLGDSALYLCASSGVLGASSYEQYFGPGTRLTVT.

This clone was seen just once. The chain joins TRBV7-6 to TRBJ1-3; maybe TRBD1 (5 bases). Germline CDR1 SGHVS, CDR2 FNYEAQ. V shed 5 bases and J shed 4 bases, with 15 bases lying between them. The CDR3 covers 15 residues. CDR3 sequence: CASSNRAGFGNTIYF. In DNA, the CDR3 is TGTGCCAGCAGCAACCGGGCAGGGTTCGGAAACACCATATATTTT.

The chain combines TRBV19 with TRBJ2-7; 16 positions agree with TRBD2. CDR3 length: 17 residues. Germline values: CDR1 LNHDA, CDR2 SQIVND (reference sequence). Trimming at V came to 6 bases and at J to 6 bases, leaving 11 bases not matched to a gene. As DNA, the CDR3 is TGTGCCAGTAGAGACCGGGGACTAGCGGGAGGGCTTCGCGAGCAGTACTTC. This encodes CASRDRGLAGGLREQYF.

V is TRBV5-1 and J is TRBJ1-2, with D possibly matching TRBD1 (5 bases). Germline CDR1 is SGHRS and CDR2 is YFSETQ. The CDR3 runs 14 residues. The V end lost 5 bases, the J end lost 6 bases, and 17 bases lay between the germline ends. For the CDR3, the DNA is TGCGCCAGCAGGTTCCCCTACAGGAGGGATGGCTACACCTTC. Translation gives CASRFPYRRDGYTF.

This clone was recorded only once. This chain connects TRBV6-5 to TRBJ1-1, with TRBD1 identical over 7 bases. Trimming at V came to 6 bases and at J to 1 base, leaving 5 bases not matched to a gene. In germline, CDR1 is MNHEY, CDR2 SVGAGI. This CDR3 region has 14 residues. CDR3 amino acids: CASSRGQKNTEAFF. As DNA, the CDR3 is TGTGCCAGCAGCCGGGGACAGAAGAACACTGAAGCTTTCTTT.

This clone has only a few counts. The gene calls are TRBV27 and TRBJ2-1; 8 bases are a match to TRBD2. Trimming removed 5 bases from V and 7 bases from J; junction bases left unmatched: 10. The CDR3 extends over 15 amino acids. The germline gives CDR1 MNHEY, CDR2 SMNVEV (reference sequence). The chain's CDR3 is CASSTLSGRSNEQFF. The CDR3 DNA follows: TGTGCCAGCAGTACGCTCAGCGGGAGATCAAATGAGCAGTTCTTC.

With respect to this clone: The sample holds other DNA sequences that translate to the same CDR3. The V gene is TRBV11-3, the J gene TRBJ1-2; D is perhaps TRBD1 (6 bases). With 5 bases removed from V and 5 bases from J, the gap between germline ends came to 12 bases. Germline CDR1 SGHNT, CDR2 YENEEA. This CDR3 region has 13 residues. As DNA, the CDR3 is TGTGCCAGCAGCCCCGGACAGATTTATGGCTACACCTTC. Amino acid sequence: CASSPGQIYGYTF.

V usage is TRBV6-5 and J usage is TRBJ1-1, with D uncertain. The CDR3 is 11 amino acids. Germline CDR1 is MNHEY and CDR2 is SVGAGI. V lost 8 bases, J lost 10 bases, and 14 bases lay in between. The CDR3, as DNA: TGTGCCAGCTCCGATGCCGGGTTAGCTTTCTTT. It translates to CASSDAGLAFF.

V is TRBV18 and J is TRBJ1-2, with D possibly matching TRBD1 (5 bases). The germline CDR1 and CDR2 sequences are KGHSH and LQKENI. V was cut by 4 bases and J by 8 bases, with 14 bases left in between. The length of the CDR3 is 13 residues. CDR3 DNA sequence: TGTGCCAGCTCACGGGGTAGGGGAGGAGGCTACACCTTC. Residues: CASSRGRGGGYTF.

This clone is a singleton in its sample. The chain is built from TRBV5-1 and TRBJ2-3; D unclear. Germline CDR1 and CDR2: SGHRS and YFSETQ. The germline V and J ends were trimmed by 0 bases and 2 bases, with 13 bases remaining between them. CDR3 size: 16 residues. The CDR3 DNA reads TGCGCCAGCAGCTTGGGGGCTTCGAGCGTCACAGATACGCAGTATTTT. Its translation: CASSLGASSVTDTQYF.

The CDR3 region has the DNA TGTGCCACCAGCAGTGCGAATTCACCCCTCCACTTT. It yields the protein CATSSANSPLHF. The chain recombines TRBV15 with TRBJ1-6, with no clear D. V lost 3 bases, J lost 7 bases, and 4 bases lay in between. This CDR3 is 12 amino acids long. CDR1 is LNHNV, CDR2 YYDKDF, per germline (reference sequence).

This clone was found once. This chain links TRBV18 with TRBJ1-2; D uncertain. The CDR3 spans 14 residues. Germline V gene lookup returns CDR1 KGHSH and CDR2 LQKENI. The ends were cut back, 4 bases at V and 4 bases at J, with 13 bases in the middle. The CDR3 DNA is TGTGCCAGCTCACTAAGGGCCCGGGCCTATGGCTACACCTTC. Translation: CASSLRARAYGYTF.

The V gene is TRBV16, the J gene TRBJ1-2; D uncertain. Germline CDR1 reads KGHSY; CDR2 reads FQNENV. The CDR3 loop spans 15 amino acids. Trimming shortened V by 1 base and J by 4 bases, and 13 bases separated the two germline ends. The CDR3 region is CASSQFFPAGYGYTF. CDR3 DNA: TGTGCCAGCAGCCAATTCTTCCCAGCGGGCTATGGCTACACCTTC.